This entry describes one T cell receptor (beta chain). The antigen this receptor binds is unknown. It has no much larger one-base neighbor in the sample; base qualities were not kept. Explained via the paper, the treatment or condition label denotes: suppressive antiretroviral therapy. A pool of overlapping 15-mer peptides from HIV-1 Gag, at 0.8 to 1 ug per peptide per mL, was used to stimulate the cells. Nonresponding CD40L-negative CD69-negative CD45RO-high memory CD4+ T cells were sorted as memory populations depleted of antigen-responding cells. HIV-1-infected adults in whom suppressive ART had been started during chronic infection were enrolled as participants. Plasma HIV-1 RNA had been undetectable (below 50 copies/mL) in participants for at least 4 years. To be included, a participant needed positive CMV serology and a CD4+ T cell count above 400 cells/uL. Before stimulation, PBMCs were isolated using density centrifugation and depleted of CD8+ T cells. CD8-depleted PBMCs were stimulated for approximately 18 hours with anti-CD28/CD49d costimulation, CD40-blocking antibody and enfuvirtide to prevent new infections. Cells were sorted on a Beckman Coulter MoFlo Legacy or XDP sorter, with propidium iodide excluding dead cells. The QIAamp DNA Mini Kit was used for genomic DNA extraction from samples above one million cells, and the Quick-DNA Microprep Kit was used otherwise.

The data belong to a study of persistence of HIV-infected CD4 T cells (TCRdb year 2020). Context from the whole study: CMV- and HIV-1 Gag-responding CD4+ T cells were isolated from ART-treated individuals so that antigen-driven clonal expansion of HIV-1-infected cells could be examined. The median time the participants had spent on suppressive ART was over six years. Apart from a couple of participants who underwent leukapheresis at a single time point, peripheral blood samples of up to 180 mL were collected from participants at multiple time points. Proviral sequencing was used to assess clonality among infected cells, whereas TCRbeta sequencing gauged the clonality of all cells within each sorted population. For the TCR cluster analysis across participants, 8 or 9 participants were included for CMV and more than five participants for Gag. Study-wide conclusions, independent of this receptor: TCRbeta richness in CMV- and Gag-responding cells was significantly lower than in anti-CD3/anti-CD28-responding cells; CMV-responding cells had higher oligoclonality than CD3/CD28-stimulated and Gag-responding cells. Bulk TCR analyses could not be restricted to the rare CMV-responding cells that actually carried HIV-1 proviruses. Antigen-responding cells were enriched for degenerate expanded CDR3beta sequences, which suggests convergent selection of CD4+ responses to CMV and Gag. Only a small number of individuals took part in the study, and only a limited range of antigens was tested. Within the same sorted populations, TCR oligoclonality correlated with proviral oligoclonality.

The immunoSEQ hsTCRB assay version 4, run in survey mode, was used to sequence TCRbeta repertoires from genomic DNA. For TCRbeta sequencing, genomic DNA was diluted to roughly 10 ng/uL, and up to 1 ug was used per sample. The original pipeline was this. TCRbeta data analysis was done in ImmunoSeq Analyzer 3.0, and diversity was calculated on productive nucleotide rearrangements. Using the Immunarch R package, lower-bound TCR diversity was estimated with the improved Chao index and clonality was estimated with the Gini coefficient. Different nucleotide rearrangements encoding the same CDR3beta amino acid sequence were treated as distinct clonotypes. Differential abundance analysis identified TCRbeta sequences significantly enriched in antigen-responding cells relative to anti-CD3/anti-CD28-activated cells. GLIPH2 grouped TCRs by predicted peptide-MHC specificity, both within each participant and across combined participant data sets. Sourced from immuneACCESS, this table was stored by TCRdb with only in-frame sequences that have V and J called. A share of the clones is absent; for the studies checked, an unresolved V gene accounts for under half, and the remainder has no known explanation. V, J and clone size derive from that table, while D and trimming were established from the DNA sequence. The sample table records 30,000 to 45,000 clones; under 90% of these occur just once. Roughly 5.9% of the sample is in the top ten clones.

Reading the germline V gene (reference sequence) gives CDR1 LNHDA and CDR2 SQIVND. V is pruned by 5 bases and J by 2 bases, leaving 4 bases of the junction without a gene match. There are 15 amino acids in the CDR3, from cysteine to phenylalanine inclusive. The sequence is cut down to CDR3 DNA, 45 bases in frame from base 1. The receptor was isolated from an adult with HIV. The donor label of this sample is uncertain. The chain uses TRBV19 and TRBJ2-3; 10 bases in the middle match TRBD1. The sequences come from cultured CD4+ T cells from PBMCs, collected from a patient who received antiretroviral therapy. The sample's cell subset or site label, in plain terms: CD40L-CD69- CD45RO-high memory CD4 T cells not responding to Gag peptides. The nucleotide sequence is TGTGCCAGTAGTCTCGGACAGGGGGACACAGATACGCAGTATTTT. It codes for CASSLGQGDTDTQYF.